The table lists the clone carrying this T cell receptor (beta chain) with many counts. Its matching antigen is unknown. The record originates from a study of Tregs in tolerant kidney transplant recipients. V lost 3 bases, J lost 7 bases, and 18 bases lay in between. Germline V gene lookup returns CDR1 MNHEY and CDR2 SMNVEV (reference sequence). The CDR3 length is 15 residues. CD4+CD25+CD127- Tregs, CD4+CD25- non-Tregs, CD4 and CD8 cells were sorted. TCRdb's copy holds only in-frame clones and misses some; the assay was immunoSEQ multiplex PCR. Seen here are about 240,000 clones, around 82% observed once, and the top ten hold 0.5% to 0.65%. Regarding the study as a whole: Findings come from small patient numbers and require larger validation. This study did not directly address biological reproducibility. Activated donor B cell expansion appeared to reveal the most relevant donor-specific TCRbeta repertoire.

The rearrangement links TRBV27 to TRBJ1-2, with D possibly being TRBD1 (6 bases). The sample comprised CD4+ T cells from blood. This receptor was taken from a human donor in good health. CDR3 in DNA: TGTGCCAGCAGTTTCTCTAACAGGGCTAGGGGTGGCTACACCTTC. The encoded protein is CASSFSNRARGGYTF.